The clone carrying this TCR beta chain was seen a handful of times. Its cognate antigen is unknown. From the RT-PCR reads, TCRdb called clonotypes with MiXCR, one entry per CDR3 protein. The table records about 540,000 distinct CDR3 sequences, approximately 20% of them present only once. The sample belongs to a study of response to subunit inactivated influenza vaccine. The study's findings and limits: Each seasonal influenza vaccination, the authors suggested, recruits few new T cells.

The sample was also reused in another study, on T cells expressing NK-cell markers. That study adds: Beta-chain TCR cDNA was generated via 5'RACE template switching with UMIs. Dominant NKG2C+ clonotypes in roughly six donors made up roughly 1.0-8% of CD8+ T cells. A few donors showed these clonotypes also leading the CD3+CD56-NKG2C+ fraction.

The source of this sequence is a man between 45 and 60 years old who received an inactivated influenza vaccine. Sequencing used CD4+ T cells sorted from PBMCs, obtained 12 days after vaccination.

The CDR3 spells CASTSDRAGTGELFF. The CDR3 DNA follows: TGCGCCAGCACCTCGGACAGGGCGGGCACCGGGGAGCTGTTTTTT. The chain uses TRBV5-1 and TRBJ2-2, with 8 positions matching TRBD1. The germline CDR1 and CDR2 sequences are SGHRS and YFSETQ. After removal of 6 bases from V and 4 bases from J, the junction contained 8 bases not matched to a gene. The CDR3 has 15 residues. The full variable domain, in which reference TRBV5-1 and TRBJ2-2 provide the parts outside the CDR3, is KAGVTQTPRYLIKTRGQQVTLSCSPISGHRSVSWYQQTPGQGLQFLFEYFSETQRNKGNFPGRFSGRQFSNSRSEMNVSTLELGDSALYLCASTSDRAGTGELFFGEGSRLTVL.